These T cell receptor beta chains were read from a single sample in a study of CD4 and CD8 cells across lung adenocarcinoma regions. MiXCR, applied by TCRdb to the PCR reads, yields one record per CDR3 protein. The sample holds around 23,000 distinct CDR3 sequences, around 56% seen once. Sequencing input: CD8+ T cells from the center of a lung tumor. Receptors originate from a male donor with lung adenocarcinoma. The CD4 and CD8 labels of this study may be unreliable. Each CDR3 is given with its conserved first and last residue. The order of the fields is V gene, D gene, J gene, clone size, CDR3 DNA, CDR3 protein. D genes are given only for firm matches. Only some rows state a clone size, as once, few, many or a class for expanded clones.

v_gene: TRBV6-5
d_gene: TRBD2
j_gene: TRBJ2-1
abundance: .
CDR3nt: TGTGCCAGCAGTTACGGGGCCCTGGAGTTAGCGGGCGACACCTCCAATGCGCAGTTCTTT
CDR3aa: CASSYGALELAGDTSNAQFF

v_gene: TRBV6-1
d_gene: TRBD2
j_gene: TRBJ2-5
abundance: .
CDR3nt: TGTGCCAGGTGGAAAGGCGGACTAGCGCAAGAGACCCAGTACTTT
CDR3aa: CARWKGGLAQETQYF

v_gene: TRBV6-1
d_gene: TRBD1
j_gene: TRBJ2-3
abundance: .
CDR3nt: TGTGCCAGCCGTGACGCGGGGACAGGGGCCAAGGACATGCAGTATTTT
CDR3aa: CASRDAGTGAKDMQYF

v_gene: TRBV6-1
d_gene: .
j_gene: TRBJ2-4
abundance: .
CDR3nt: TGTGGGCCGTGTGCCGCAGATACGCAGTACTTT
CDR3aa: CGPCAADTQYF

v_gene: TRBV7-2
d_gene: .
j_gene: TRBJ2-6
abundance: .
CDR3nt: TGTGCCAGCAGCTTACGGGACATTTACTCTGGGGCCAACGACCAGACTTTC
CDR3aa: CASSLRDIYSGANDQTF

v_gene: TRBV6-5
d_gene: TRBD2
j_gene: TRBJ2-4
abundance: many
CDR3nt: TGTGCCAGCAGTACCTTAGCGGGAGTACCTAATATAGCCAAAAACATTCAGTACTTC
CDR3aa: CASSTLAGVPNIAKNIQYF

v_gene: TRBV10-1
d_gene: .
j_gene: TRBJ2-4
abundance: .
CDR3nt: TGCGGCGGCACGGGGCTGTCAGACAAAAACATTCAGTACTTC
CDR3aa: CGGTGLSDKNIQYF

v_gene: TRBV12-3/TRBV12-4
d_gene: TRBD1
j_gene: TRBJ1-1
abundance: .
CDR3nt: TGTGCCAGCAGTTGGATGGGGACAGCCGAAGCTTTCTTT
CDR3aa: CASSWMGTAEAFF

v_gene: TRBV6-4
d_gene: .
j_gene: TRBJ2-4
abundance: .
CDR3nt: TGTGCCTGCAGTGACTCGGCGGCCGTCGCCAAAAATACGCAGTACTTC
CDR3aa: CACSDSAAVAKNTQYF

v_gene: TRBV25-1
d_gene: .
j_gene: TRBJ2-5
abundance: once
CDR3nt: TGTGCCAGCAGTGATCCTAGGGGGGCCGGAGAGACCCAGTACTTC
CDR3aa: CASSDPRGAGETQYF

v_gene: TRBV3-1
d_gene: .
j_gene: TRBJ1-1
abundance: few
CDR3nt: TGTGCCAGCAGCCAGGGACGGCGTGGGGGTGAAGCTTTCTTT
CDR3aa: CASSQGRRGGEAFF

v_gene: TRBV4-1
d_gene: .
j_gene: TRBJ2-7
abundance: many
CDR3nt: TGCGCCAGCAGCCCCCAGGACTTTATATTGGGCGAGCAGTACTTC
CDR3aa: CASSPQDFILGEQYF

v_gene: TRBV20-1
d_gene: TRBD2
j_gene: TRBJ2-1
abundance: many
CDR3nt: TGCAGTGCTAGATCCGGGAGCGGGAGCTACAATGAGCAGTTCTTC
CDR3aa: CSARSGSGSYNEQFF

v_gene: TRBV6-1
d_gene: .
j_gene: TRBJ2-3
abundance: .
CDR3nt: TGTGCCAGCAGTGAACGGCGGTTCGAGGGTACGCAGTATTTT
CDR3aa: CASSERRFEGTQYF

v_gene: TRBV9
d_gene: TRBD1
j_gene: TRBJ2-7
abundance: .
CDR3nt: TGTGCCAGCAGCGTAGGTTCAGGGGGTGGAAGATACGAGCAGTACTTC
CDR3aa: CASSVGSGGGRYEQYF

v_gene: TRBV27
d_gene: .
j_gene: TRBJ2-5
abundance: .
CDR3nt: TGTTCTAGCAGCCGGCTGGGGGGCCGTGCCAAAGAGACTCAGTACTTC
CDR3aa: CSSSRLGGRAKETQYF

v_gene: TRBV10-1
d_gene: TRBD1
j_gene: TRBJ2-3
abundance: once
CDR3nt: TGCGCCAGGAGTGAGGGACAGGAGAGCCCAGATACGCAGTATTTT
CDR3aa: CARSEGQESPDTQYF

v_gene: TRBV4-1
d_gene: TRBD1
j_gene: TRBJ2-7
abundance: .
CDR3nt: TGCGGTGGGGGCCAAGGGGGCGGTGGCACAGATACGCAGTACTTC
CDR3aa: CGGGQGGGGTDTQYF

v_gene: TRBV6-1
d_gene: .
j_gene: TRBJ2-3
abundance: .
CDR3nt: TGTGCCAGCAGTGGGGCCGGGACCCGGGTTGGGGATACGCAGTATTTT
CDR3aa: CASSGAGTRVGDTQYF

v_gene: TRBV6-1
d_gene: TRBD2
j_gene: TRBJ2-2
abundance: many
CDR3nt: TGTGCCAGCATGGCCGTGGGAGGGGCCACCGGGGAGCTGTTTTTT
CDR3aa: CASMAVGGATGELFF

v_gene: TRBV6-1
d_gene: TRBD1
j_gene: TRBJ2-5
abundance: .
CDR3nt: TGTGCGGGCAGAGGGGGCCGTGGCCCAGAGACCCAGTACTTT
CDR3aa: CAGRGGRGPETQYF

v_gene: TRBV27
d_gene: .
j_gene: TRBJ2-7
abundance: .
CDR3nt: TGTGCCAGCAGTTTGATTAAGGGGCGCGAGCAGTACTTC
CDR3aa: CASSLIKGREQYF

v_gene: TRBV6-1
d_gene: TRBD2
j_gene: TRBJ2-3
abundance: .
CDR3nt: TGTGCGAGCAGACGAGCGGGAGGGCCAGATACGCAGTACTTT
CDR3aa: CASRRAGGPDTQYF

v_gene: TRBV7-3
d_gene: .
j_gene: TRBJ2-5
abundance: .
CDR3nt: TGTGCCAGCAGCCTACGGACGGATACCAGGGAGTACTTC
CDR3aa: CASSLRTDTREYF

v_gene: TRBV10-1
d_gene: .
j_gene: TRBJ2-1
abundance: medium-sized
CDR3nt: TGCGCCAGCATCAAAAGTTGGGGCTCCTACAATGAGCAGTTCTTC
CDR3aa: CASIKSWGSYNEQFF

v_gene: TRBV10-3
d_gene: TRBD1
j_gene: TRBJ2-3
abundance: .
CDR3nt: TGTGCCATCAGTGTTAACAGGGGGCCAGATACGCAGTATTTT
CDR3aa: CAISVNRGPDTQYF

v_gene: TRBV6-1
d_gene: .
j_gene: TRBJ2-3
abundance: .
CDR3nt: TGTGCCAGGGGGGAAGGGTCTCGCGACACAGATACGCAGTACTTT
CDR3aa: CARGEGSRDTDTQYF

v_gene: TRBV7-8
d_gene: TRBD2
j_gene: TRBJ2-3
abundance: many
CDR3nt: TGTGCCAGCAGCCGAACAAGGACTAGCGGACGCACAGATACGCAGTATTTT
CDR3aa: CASSRTRTSGRTDTQYF

v_gene: TRBV6-1
d_gene: .
j_gene: TRBJ2-1
abundance: .
CDR3nt: TGTGCCAGCGGGGGAAGGGCAGGGCGGGATGAGCAGTTCTTC
CDR3aa: CASGGRAGRDEQFF

v_gene: TRBV6-1
d_gene: .
j_gene: TRBJ2-7
abundance: .
CDR3nt: TGTGCCAGCAGAGAAGCCACCTATAGCTCCTACGAGCAGTACTTC
CDR3aa: CASREATYSSYEQYF

v_gene: TRBV6-1
d_gene: .
j_gene: TRBJ2-3
abundance: .
CDR3nt: TGTGCGGGCAGTGGGCAGCCAAGCACAGATACCCAGTATTTT
CDR3aa: CAGSGQPSTDTQYF

v_gene: TRBV20-1
d_gene: TRBD1
j_gene: TRBJ2-4
abundance: .
CDR3nt: TGCAGTGCTAGTGGTGGACAGGGAAATTCTGGCAAAAACACCCAGTACTTC
CDR3aa: CSASGGQGNSGKNTQYF

v_gene: TRBV6-5
d_gene: .
j_gene: TRBJ2-4
abundance: .
CDR3nt: TGTGCGAGCAGTTACTCGGCGGCGGGCGCCACAGACATTCAGTACTTT
CDR3aa: CASSYSAAGATDIQYF

v_gene: TRBV20-1
d_gene: TRBD2
j_gene: TRBJ2-3
abundance: many
CDR3nt: TGCAGTGCTAGAGCGGCAGCGGGAGTGCCAACTAGCACAGATACGCAGTATTTT
CDR3aa: CSARAAAGVPTSTDTQYF

v_gene: TRBV6-1
d_gene: .
j_gene: TRBJ2-3
abundance: .
CDR3nt: TGTGCCAGGGGTGAAGCGGGCGGCCGCACAGATACCCAGTATTTT
CDR3aa: CARGEAGGRTDTQYF

v_gene: TRBV5-8
d_gene: .
j_gene: TRBJ2-3
abundance: .
CDR3nt: TGTGCCAGCAGCTTAGGGTGGCGGTCAGCCAAAAATATGCAGTACTTT
CDR3aa: CASSLGWRSAKNMQYF

v_gene: TRBV20-1
d_gene: .
j_gene: TRBJ2-3
abundance: .
CDR3nt: TGCAGCGCTACGGGGCTGCTTGCCAAAGATACGCAGTATTTC
CDR3aa: CSATGLLAKDTQYF

v_gene: TRBV9
d_gene: .
j_gene: TRBJ2-5
abundance: once
CDR3nt: TGTGCCAGCAGCGTAGAAGAGGGAAGGGGGACCCAGTACTTC
CDR3aa: CASSVEEGRGTQYF

v_gene: TRBV6-1
d_gene: TRBD2
j_gene: TRBJ2-5
abundance: .
CDR3nt: TGTGCCAGCAGGCGAGACCCGACTAGCGGACAAGAGACCCAGTACTTC
CDR3aa: CASRRDPTSGQETQYF

v_gene: TRBV27
d_gene: TRBD2
j_gene: TRBJ2-1
abundance: few
CDR3nt: TGTGCCAGCAGTTCGGGACTAGCGGGAGCTGAGCAGTTCTTC
CDR3aa: CASSSGLAGAEQFF

v_gene: TRBV10-1
d_gene: .
j_gene: TRBJ2-2
abundance: .
CDR3nt: TGCGCCAGCAGTGAGAACGCCGGGGAGCTGTATTTT
CDR3aa: CASSENAGELYF

v_gene: TRBV3-1
d_gene: .
j_gene: TRBJ2-1
abundance: .
CDR3nt: TGTGCCAGCAGCCAAGGGGGGAGGACTAATGAGCAGTTCTTC
CDR3aa: CASSQGGRTNEQFF

v_gene: TRBV6-1
d_gene: .
j_gene: TRBJ2-2
abundance: once
CDR3nt: .
CDR3aa: CASRLAGVNEQFFGNTGELFF

v_gene: TRBV10-2
d_gene: .
j_gene: TRBJ1-5
abundance: .
CDR3nt: TGCGCCAGCAGTGAGAGCCTTCGGGATCAGCCCCAGCATTTT
CDR3aa: CASSESLRDQPQHF

v_gene: TRBV12-3/TRBV12-4
d_gene: .
j_gene: TRBJ2-7
abundance: .
CDR3nt: TGTGCTAGCAGAGGGGACGCCTCCTACGAGCAGTACTTC
CDR3aa: CASRGDASYEQYF

v_gene: TRBV6-1
d_gene: .
j_gene: TRBJ2-3
abundance: .
CDR3nt: TGTGCCAGCAGTGGAGCCGGGGGCCGGGATGGGGATACGCAGTATTTT
CDR3aa: CASSGAGGRDGDTQYF

v_gene: TRBV4-1
d_gene: .
j_gene: TRBJ2-6
abundance: once
CDR3nt: TGCGCCAGCAGCCAAGACCGTGACAGGCTAGCCGGGTCCATCCCCGGGAACATGCAGTATTTC
CDR3aa: CASSQDRDRLAGSIPGNMQYF

v_gene: TRBV6-8
d_gene: .
j_gene: TRBJ2-5
abundance: .
CDR3nt: TGTGCTTGCAGGGGAGTCGGGGGAGGTGGGAGAGAGACGCAGTATTTC
CDR3aa: CACRGVGGGGRETQYF

v_gene: TRBV6-5
d_gene: TRBD2
j_gene: TRBJ2-3
abundance: .
CDR3nt: TGTGCCAGCAGTTACTCCACTAGCGGGTCCGGAGATACGCAGTATTTT
CDR3aa: CASSYSTSGSGDTQYF